These T cell receptor beta chains were read from a single sample in a study of PD-1 blockade in mismatch repair-deficient tumors. Data came from immunoSEQ multiplex PCR; TCRdb stores just in-frame clones and leaves some out. The sample includes some 25,000 clones, about 88% of them seen just once. The input for sequencing was PBMCs, taken before pembrolizumab treatment. These receptors came from an adult with mismatch repair-deficient cancer. Both conserved end residues are trimmed from each CDR3.

len: 12
j_gene: TRBJ1-2
v_gene: TRBV9
CDR3aa: ASSVDGDWDGYT

len: 13
j_gene: TRBJ2-7
v_gene: TRBV4-1
CDR3aa: ASSITRDRGYEQY

len: 13
j_gene: TRBJ2-6
v_gene: TRBV27
CDR3aa: ASSSFGAGANVLT

len: 13
j_gene: TRBJ2-1
v_gene: TRBV2
CDR3aa: ASSVGLAEYNEQF

len: 11
j_gene: TRBJ2-2
v_gene: TRBV10-3
CDR3aa: AISDRGHGELF

len: 13
j_gene: TRBJ2-7
v_gene: TRBV2
CDR3aa: ASSEWRFGDYTQY

len: 14
j_gene: TRBJ1-2
v_gene: TRBV5-1
CDR3aa: ASSLADWGRDYGYT

len: 13
j_gene: TRBJ2-7
v_gene: TRBV11-2
CDR3aa: ASSFRLAGDNEQY

len: 12
j_gene: TRBJ1-1
v_gene: TRBV9
CDR3aa: ASSVDQYQTEAF

len: 13
j_gene: TRBJ1-2
v_gene: TRBV6-5
CDR3aa: ASRRRQGALDGYT

len: 16
j_gene: TRBJ2-7
v_gene: TRBV4-2
CDR3aa: ASSRRLAGGPETYEQY

len: 13
j_gene: TRBJ2-7
v_gene: TRBV12-2
CDR3aa: ASRLINSLELEQY

len: 12
j_gene: TRBJ1-4
v_gene: TRBV9
CDR3aa: ASSPQGSQEKLF

len: 13
j_gene: TRBJ2-4
v_gene: TRBV6-5
CDR3aa: ASSLSRGAKNIQY

len: 9
j_gene: TRBJ2-7
v_gene: TRBV5-6
CDR3aa: ASSSDYEQY

len: 13
j_gene: TRBJ1-5
v_gene: TRBV28
CDR3aa: ASNPGGRINQPQH

len: 12
j_gene: TRBJ2-1
v_gene: TRBV11-2
CDR3aa: ASSLAGGHNEQF

len: 13
j_gene: TRBJ2-5
v_gene: TRBV11-2
CDR3aa: ASSLQAGAGETQY

len: 15
j_gene: TRBJ2-6
v_gene: TRBV27
CDR3aa: ASSFRLAGTGANVLT

len: 14
j_gene: TRBJ2-3
v_gene: TRBV10-3
CDR3aa: AISESGGIDTDTQY

len: 12
j_gene: TRBJ1-1
v_gene: TRBV18
CDR3aa: ASSKTGERTEAF

len: 14
j_gene: TRBJ2-2
v_gene: TRBV5-1
CDR3aa: ASSPFGTSAGGELF

len: 14
j_gene: TRBJ2-7
v_gene: TRBV5-4
CDR3aa: ASSLQNRVSAYEQY

len: 14
j_gene: TRBJ2-3
v_gene: TRBV18
CDR3aa: ASSPLEGAYTDTQY

len: 13
j_gene: TRBJ2-7
v_gene: TRBV15
CDR3aa: ATSTSPTSEGEQY

len: 14
j_gene: TRBJ2-1
v_gene: TRBV19
CDR3aa: ASSPRQGAINNEQF

len: 12
j_gene: TRBJ1-2
v_gene: TRBV18
CDR3aa: ASSAGQGNYGYT

len: 13
j_gene: TRBJ2-4
v_gene: TRBV5-1
CDR3aa: ASSLLTGAKNIQY

len: 11
j_gene: TRBJ1-2
v_gene: TRBV30
CDR3aa: AWSPREDYGYT

len: 15
j_gene: TRBJ2-5
v_gene: TRBV9
CDR3aa: ASSVGGQGPFQETQY

len: 12
j_gene: TRBJ1-5
v_gene: TRBV19
CDR3aa: ASSIRQLNQPQH

len: 11
j_gene: TRBJ2-7
v_gene: TRBV14
CDR3aa: ASSGTAPYEQY

len: 13
j_gene: TRBJ2-1
v_gene: TRBV11-2
CDR3aa: ASSLRVREGGEQF

len: 10
j_gene: TRBJ2-5
v_gene: TRBV29-1
CDR3aa: SGLQGRETQY

len: 9
j_gene: TRBJ1-2
v_gene: TRBV28
CDR3aa: ASTRGYGYT

len: 12
j_gene: TRBJ1-2
v_gene: TRBV28
CDR3aa: ASARRGPVPGYT

len: 14
j_gene: TRBJ2-7
v_gene: TRBV5-1
CDR3aa: ASSPGTSGGTYEQY

len: 13
j_gene: TRBJ2-3
v_gene: TRBV7-6
CDR3aa: ASSLNYGGTDTQY

len: 12
j_gene: TRBJ2-7
v_gene: TRBV7-6
CDR3aa: ASSLRQPPYEQY

len: 12
j_gene: TRBJ2-5
v_gene: TRBV5-4
CDR3aa: ASSRTGDQETQY

len: 12
j_gene: TRBJ2-7
v_gene: TRBV6-1
CDR3aa: ATRPGTGSYEQY

len: 13
j_gene: TRBJ2-5
v_gene: TRBV5-5
CDR3aa: ASSLVSTNQETQY

len: 12
j_gene: TRBJ2-1
v_gene: TRBV7-9
CDR3aa: ASSFSGSYNEQF

len: 15
j_gene: TRBJ1-1
v_gene: TRBV5-1
CDR3aa: ASSLGAGGVANTEAF